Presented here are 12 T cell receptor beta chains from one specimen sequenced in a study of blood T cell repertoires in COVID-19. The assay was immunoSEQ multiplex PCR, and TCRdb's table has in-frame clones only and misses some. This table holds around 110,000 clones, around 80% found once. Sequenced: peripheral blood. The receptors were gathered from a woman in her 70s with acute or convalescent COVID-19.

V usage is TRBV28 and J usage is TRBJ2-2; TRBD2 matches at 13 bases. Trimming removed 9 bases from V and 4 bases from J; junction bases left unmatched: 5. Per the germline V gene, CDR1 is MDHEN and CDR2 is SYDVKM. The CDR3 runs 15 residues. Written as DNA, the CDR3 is TGTGCCAGTGGACTAGCGGGAGAATCCACCGGGGAGCTGTTTTTT. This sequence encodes CASGLAGESTGELFF. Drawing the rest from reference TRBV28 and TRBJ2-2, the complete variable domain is DVKVTQSSRYLVKRTGEKVFLECVQDMDHENMFWYRQDPGLGLRLIYFSYDVKMKEKGDIPEGYSVSREKKERFSLILESASTNQTSMYLCASGLAGESTGELFFGEGSRLTVL.

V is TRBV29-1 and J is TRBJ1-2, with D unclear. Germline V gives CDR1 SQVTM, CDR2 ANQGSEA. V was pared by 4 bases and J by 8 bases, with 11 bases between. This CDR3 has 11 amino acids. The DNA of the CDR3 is TGCAGCGTTGTAAGGGCGGGGGGCTACACCTTC. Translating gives CSVVRAGGYTF.

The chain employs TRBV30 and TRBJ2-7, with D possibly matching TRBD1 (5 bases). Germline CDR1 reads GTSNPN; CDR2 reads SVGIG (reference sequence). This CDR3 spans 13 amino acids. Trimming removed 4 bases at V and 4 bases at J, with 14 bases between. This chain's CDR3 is CAWIRNRPYEQYF. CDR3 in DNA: TGTGCCTGGATTCGGAACAGGCCTTACGAGCAGTACTTC.

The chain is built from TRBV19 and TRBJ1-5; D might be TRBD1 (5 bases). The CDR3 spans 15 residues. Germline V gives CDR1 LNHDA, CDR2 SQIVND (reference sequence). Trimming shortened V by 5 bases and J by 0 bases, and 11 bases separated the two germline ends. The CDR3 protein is CASSLWGGSNQPQHF. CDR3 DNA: TGTGCCAGTAGTCTCTGGGGGGGTAGCAATCAGCCCCAGCATTTT.

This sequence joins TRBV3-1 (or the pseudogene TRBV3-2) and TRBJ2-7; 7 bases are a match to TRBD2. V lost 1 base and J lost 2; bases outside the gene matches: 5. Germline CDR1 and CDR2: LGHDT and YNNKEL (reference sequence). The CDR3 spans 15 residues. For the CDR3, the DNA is TGTGCCAGCAGCCAAGTCCCTAGCGGTACCTACGAGCAGTACTTC. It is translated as CASSQVPSGTYEQYF.

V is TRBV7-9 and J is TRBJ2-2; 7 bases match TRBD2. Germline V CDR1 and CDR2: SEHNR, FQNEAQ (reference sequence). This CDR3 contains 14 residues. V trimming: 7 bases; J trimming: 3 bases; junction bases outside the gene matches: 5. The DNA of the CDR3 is TGTGCCAGCACCGGACTAGTCGACACCGGGGAGCTGTTTTTT. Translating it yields CASTGLVDTGELFF.

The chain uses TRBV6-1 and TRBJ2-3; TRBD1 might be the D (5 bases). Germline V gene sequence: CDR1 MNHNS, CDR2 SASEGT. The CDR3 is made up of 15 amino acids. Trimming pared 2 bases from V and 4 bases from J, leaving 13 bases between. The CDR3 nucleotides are TGTGCCAGCAGTGAAATGGAGACAGCATCAGATACGCAGTATTTT. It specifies CASSEMETASDTQYF.

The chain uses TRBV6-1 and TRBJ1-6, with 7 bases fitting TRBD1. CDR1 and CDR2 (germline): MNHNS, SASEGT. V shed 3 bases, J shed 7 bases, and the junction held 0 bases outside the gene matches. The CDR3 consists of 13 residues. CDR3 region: CASSEDRNSPLHF. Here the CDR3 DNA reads TGTGCCAGCAGTGAGGACAGGAATTCACCCCTCCACTTT.

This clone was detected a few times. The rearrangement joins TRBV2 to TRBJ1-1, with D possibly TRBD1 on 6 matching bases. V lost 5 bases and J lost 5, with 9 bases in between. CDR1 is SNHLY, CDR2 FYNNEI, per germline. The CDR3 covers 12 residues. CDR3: CASSQGKTEAFF. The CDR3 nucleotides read TGTGCCAGCAGTCAGGGGAAGACTGAAGCTTTCTTT. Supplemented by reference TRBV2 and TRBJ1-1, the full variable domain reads EPEVTQTPSHQVTQMGQEVILRCVPISNHLYFYWYRQILGQKVEFLVSFYNNEISEKSEIFDDQFSVERPDGSNFTLKIRSTKLEDSAMYFCASSQGKTEAFFGQGTRLTVV.

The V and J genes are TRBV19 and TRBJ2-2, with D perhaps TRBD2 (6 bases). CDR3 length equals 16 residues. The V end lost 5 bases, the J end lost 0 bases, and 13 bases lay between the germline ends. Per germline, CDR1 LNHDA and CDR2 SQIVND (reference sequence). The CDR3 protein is CASSPIAVPNTGELFF. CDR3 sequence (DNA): TGTGCCAGTAGTCCAATAGCGGTTCCGAACACCGGGGAGCTGTTTTTT.

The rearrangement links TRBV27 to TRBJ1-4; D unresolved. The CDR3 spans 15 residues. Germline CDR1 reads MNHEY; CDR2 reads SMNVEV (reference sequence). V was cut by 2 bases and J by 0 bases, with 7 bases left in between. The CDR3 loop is CASSLTGATNEKLFF. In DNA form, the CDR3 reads TGTGCCAGCAGTTTAACGGGTGCAACTAATGAAAAACTGTTTTTT.

The chain's CDR3 is CASSLGQGARSVDEQYF. The DNA for the CDR3 is TGCGCCAGCAGCTTGGGGCAGGGGGCTCGATCGGTTGACGAGCAGTACTTC. The V and J genes are TRBV5-1 and TRBJ2-7; 8 nucleotides align to TRBD1. Trimming at V came to 0 bases and at J to 5 bases, leaving 13 bases not matched to a gene. Per germline, CDR1 SGHRS and CDR2 YFSETQ. CDR3 length: 17 residues.